Sequencing of this T cell receptor beta chain was carried out in a study of T cell changes during pregnancy in multiple sclerosis. V was shortened by 0 bases and J by 7 bases, with 14 bases between the two germline ends. CDR1 and CDR2 (germline): SGDLS, YYNGEE. CDR3 length equals 15 residues. Clones were sequenced by immunoSEQ multiplex PCR, and TCRdb holds only the in-frame ones, with some missing. Of tens of thousands of clones listed, around 89% are singletons. V usage is TRBV9 and J usage is TRBJ1-5; no definite D call. This TCR came from a female donor in good health, enrolled as a control in a pregnancy study. Material: CD4+ T cells from peripheral blood mononuclear cells, obtained in the first trimester of pregnancy. The CDR3 DNA follows: TGTGCCAGCAGCGTAGGAGGGCTCCATGGGCAGCCCCAGCATTTT. Its translation is CASSVGGLHGQPQHF.